The following is a TCR beta chain sequence with its context. Method: immunoSEQ multiplex PCR; TCRdb's copy keeps in-frame clones and lacks some. The repertoire holds 120,000 to 150,000 clones, roughly 88% seen once, with roughly 3.5% in the top ten. This entry comes from a study of T cell responses to AZD1222 COVID-19 vaccine. Per germline, CDR1 LNHDA and CDR2 SQIVND (reference sequence). V lost 8 bases to trimming and J lost 6 bases; unmatched junction nucleotides: 5. The length of the CDR3 is 13 residues. The TCR comes from an adult in good health. Sample: peripheral blood, taken on day 0 of MenACWY control vaccination. V gene TRBV19 combines with J gene TRBJ1-4; 8 bases map to TRBD1. The CDR3 sequence is CASSETGDEKLFF. DNA for the CDR3: TGTGCCAGTTCCGAGACAGGGGATGAAAAACTGTTTTTT.